Each of the 9 T cell receptor beta chains below was sequenced from the same sample in a study of OX40 agonist ivuxolimab in advanced cancers. Only in-frame clones appear in the TCRdb table, and some are missing; sequencing was by immunoSEQ multiplex PCR. The sample contains some 25,000 clones, over 65% of which appear only once. Sequenced here: CD4+ or CD8+ T cells sorted from blood, sampled in a trial of the OX40 agonist ivuxolimab. These receptors all come from an adult with an advanced solid tumor such as melanoma, head and neck, liver or kidney cancer.

This chain links TRBV6-5 with TRBJ2-3, with no clear D. The V end was cut by 6 bases, the J end by 4 bases, with 11 bases between. Germline V gene sequence: CDR1 MNHEY, CDR2 SVGAGI. The CDR3 length is 13 residues. The CDR3 region is CASSSSAADTQYF. The CDR3 DNA follows: TGTGCCAGCAGCTCCTCGGCCGCAGATACGCAGTATTTT.

The chain joins TRBV18 to TRBJ2-3; 8 bases line up with TRBD2. Trimming cost V 4 bases and J 2 bases; bases outside gene matches: 11. CDR1 is KGHSH, CDR2 LQKENI, per germline. The CDR3 has 17 amino acids. CDR3 sequence (DNA): TGTGCCAGCTCACTAACCGGGACTAGGCGTAACACAGATACGCAGTATTTT. This gives the protein CASSLTGTRRNTDTQYF.

This clone has more than one count but fewer than ten. The rearrangement links TRBV7-9 to TRBJ2-3; 11 nucleotides line up with TRBD2. The CDR3 covers 16 residues. Germline-derived CDR1 and CDR2 are SEHNR and FQNEAQ (reference sequence). V shed 3 bases and J 3 bases; nucleotides not matched to a gene: 5. The CDR3 reads CASSLLAGGPTDTQYF. Here the CDR3 DNA reads TGTGCCAGCAGCTTGTTAGCGGGGGGGCCGACAGATACGCAGTATTTT.

The CDR3 reads CASSYGRAYEQYF. For the CDR3, the DNA is TGTGCCAGCAGTTACGGGCGGGCCTACGAGCAGTACTTC. V gene TRBV6-9 combines with J gene TRBJ2-7; D possibly corresponds to TRBD2 (5 bases). The CDR3 extends over 13 amino acids. V was trimmed by 3 bases and J by 2 bases, leaving 8 bases between them. CDR1 and CDR2 (germline): MNHGY, SVAAGI.

J is TRBJ1-1 and V is TRBV10-3, with no clear D. V was pared by 8 bases and J by 2 bases, with 12 bases between. The CDR3 extends over 13 amino acids. Germline lookup yields CDR1 ENHRY and CDR2 SYGVKD. The CDR3 DNA reads TGTGCCATCGGAGGACGGTCTAACACTGAAGCTTTCTTT. This encodes CAIGGRSNTEAFF.

The chain employs TRBV28 and TRBJ2-7; 9 bases are shared with TRBD2. CDR3 length: 16 residues. Looked up from germline, CDR1 is MDHEN and CDR2 is SYDVKM. V trimming: 3 bases; J trimming: 3 bases; junction bases outside the gene matches: 9. CDR3 nucleotide sequence: TGTGCCAGCAGTTTTACTAGCGGGTATCACAGCTACGAGCAGTACTTC. Translated: CASSFTSGYHSYEQYF.

This sequence joins TRBV7-9 and TRBJ1-1, with unresolved D. This CDR3 has 12 amino acids. The germline V and J ends were trimmed by 3 bases and 2 bases, with 4 bases remaining between them. Per the germline V gene, CDR1 is SEHNR and CDR2 is FQNEAQ (reference sequence). CDR3 sequence (DNA): TGTGCCAGCAGCTTGTCTAACACTGAAGCTTTCTTT. Amino acids: CASSLSNTEAFF.

The chain is built from TRBV29-1 and TRBJ1-1; possible D gene TRBD1, 6 bases. The germline CDR1 and CDR2 sequences are SQVTM and ANQGSEA. The ends were cut back, 5 bases at V and 1 base at J, with 8 bases in the middle. The CDR3 runs to 12 residues. CDR3 sequence (DNA): TGCAGCGTTAAAGGGGGGAACACTGAAGCTTTCTTT. Residues: CSVKGGNTEAFF.

The rearrangement uses TRBV19 and TRBJ1-5; TRBD1 is a possible D gene (5 bases). V was trimmed by 7 bases and J by 5 bases, leaving 15 bases between them. The CDR3 loop spans 14 amino acids. Looked up from germline, CDR1 is LNHDA and CDR2 is SQIVND (reference sequence). The CDR3 bases are TGTGCCAGTACCTCGGGAGGGGAGCATCAGCCCCAGCATTTT. Translated, it gives CASTSGGEHQPQHF.